This T cell receptor (beta chain) was captured by sequencing in a study of cytomegalovirus exposure and HLA in healthy donors. Study-level information: Both the 100 to 150 validation repertoires and the 666 first-cohort repertoires used the same platform, as reported by a later analysis. Study results and caveats: A classifier reportedly called cytomegalovirus status with high sensitivity and specificity. Researchers counted 164 TCR beta chains as cytomegalovirus-associated.

The V and J ends lost 4 bases and 0 bases, in that order; junction bases with no gene match: 10. The CDR3 spans 18 residues. Germline CDR1 reads SGHVS; CDR2 reads FNYEAQ. A remark on this clone: The antigen remains undetermined.

The study drew the donors from its 120-subject validation cohort, separate from the roughly 670-subject first cohort. The assay was immunoSEQ multiplex PCR, and TCRdb's table has in-frame clones only and misses some. The data show 90,000 to 150,000 clones, around nine tenths seen once. The rearrangement joins TRBV7-6 to TRBJ2-3; 10 bases are a match to TRBD2. The sequenced sample consisted of PBMCs. This TCR was recovered from a man aged 18 to 29 in good health and CMV-seropositive. The CDR3 sequence is CASSSRPSTSGSTDTQYF. CDR3 in DNA: TGTGCCAGCAGCTCCCGCCCGTCGACTAGCGGGAGCACAGATACGCAGTATTTT.